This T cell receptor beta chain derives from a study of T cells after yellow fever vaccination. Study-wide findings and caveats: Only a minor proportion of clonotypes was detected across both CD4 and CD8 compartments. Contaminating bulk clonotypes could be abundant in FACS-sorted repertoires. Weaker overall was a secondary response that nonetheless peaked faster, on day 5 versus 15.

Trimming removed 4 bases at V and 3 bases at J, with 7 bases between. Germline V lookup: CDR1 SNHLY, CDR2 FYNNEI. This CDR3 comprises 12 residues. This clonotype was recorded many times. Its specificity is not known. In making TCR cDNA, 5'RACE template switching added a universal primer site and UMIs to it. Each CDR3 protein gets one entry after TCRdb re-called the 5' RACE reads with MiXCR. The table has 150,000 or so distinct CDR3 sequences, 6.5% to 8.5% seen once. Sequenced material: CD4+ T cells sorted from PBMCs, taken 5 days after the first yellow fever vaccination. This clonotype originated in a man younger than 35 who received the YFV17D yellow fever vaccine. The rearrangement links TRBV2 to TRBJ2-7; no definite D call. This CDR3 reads CASSVRSYEQYV. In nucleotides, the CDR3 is TGTGCCAGCAGTGTCCGGAGCTACGAGCAGTACGTC.